Each of the 4 T cell receptor beta chains below was sequenced from the same sample in a study of response to subunit inactivated influenza vaccine. MiXCR was run by TCRdb on the RT-PCR reads, yielding one entry per CDR3 protein. Of 450,000 to 500,000 distinct CDR3 sequences in the sample, 11% were seen once. This specimen consisted of PBMCs from blood, obtained 35 to 45 days after vaccination. These receptors all stem from a man aged 45-65 years who received an inactivated influenza vaccine.

This clonotype was seen at least ten times. This chain connects TRBV7-6 to TRBJ2-5, with D maybe TRBD2 (6 bases). Germline V gives CDR1 SGHVS, CDR2 FNYEAQ. V lost 0 bases to trimming and J lost 5 bases, with 13 bases between them. This CDR3 comprises 15 residues. This CDR3 reads CASSLAPGVGETQYF. The CDR3 nucleotides are TGTGCCAGCAGCTTAGCGCCGGGGGTGGGGGAGACCCAGTACTTC.

This clonotype was detected only a few times. The gene calls are TRBV20-1 and TRBJ2-2; perhaps TRBD2 as D (6 bases). Trimming left V 0 bases short and J 5 bases short, with 16 bases between. This CDR3 region has 16 residues. Germline lookup yields CDR1 DFQATT and CDR2 SNEGSKA (reference sequence). This CDR3 is CSARDLGRRATGELFF. The CDR3 DNA sequence: TGCAGTGCTAGAGATCTCGGCAGGAGGGCAACCGGGGAGCTGTTTTTT.

The chain recombines TRBV10-3 with TRBJ1-2; a weak D match, TRBD1 (5 bases). The CDR3 loop spans 19 amino acids. Trimming left V 5 bases short and J 6 bases short, with 31 bases between. The germline V gene has CDR1 ENHRY and CDR2 SYGVKD. The CDR3 nucleotides read TGTGCCATCAGTTCACTCCCACGGCCAAGCGGCAGGGAGGCACATGGCTACACCTTC. The encoded protein is CAISSLPRPSGREAHGYTF.

The chain has TRBV28 and TRBJ2-1; D is tentatively TRBD1 or TRBD2 (5 bases each). Germline V gene data show CDR1 as MDHEN and CDR2 as SYDVKM. The CDR3 sequence is 17 residues long. Trimming cost V 4 bases and J 8 bases, with 24 bases left between them. The CDR3 DNA reads TGTGCCAGCAGTTCATTCCTCCGGGACGGGGCTGGCGATGAGCAGTTCTTC. Residues: CASSSFLRDGAGDEQFF.